The 25 T cell receptor beta chains below come from one sample, sequenced in a study of blood T cell repertoires in COVID-19. The table came from immunoSEQ multiplex PCR; TCRdb's copy has only in-frame clones and leaves some out. The profile covers some 220,000 clones, with around 84% appearing a single time and more than 10% taken by the ten largest. Sequenced: peripheral blood. The source is a human donor in a cohort sampled during active COVID-19.

This sequence joins TRBV6-6 and TRBJ1-2, with a possible D match to TRBD1 (6 bases). The CDR3 totals 16 residues. CDR1 is MNHNY and CDR2 is SVGAGI in the germline V gene (reference sequence). The V gene lost 0 bases and the J gene lost 5 bases, with 16 bases spanning the gap. The CDR3 coding sequence is TGTGCCAGCAGTTACTCGATAGCAGGGGACCTATATGGCTACACCTTC. Translated: CASSYSIAGDLYGYTF.

This chain uses TRBV27 with TRBJ1-2; TRBD1 aligns across 7 bases. CDR1 and CDR2 (germline): MNHEY, SMNVEV (reference sequence). This CDR3 is built from 15 residues. Germline trimming cut 2 bases from V and 5 bases from J; bases unmatched to any gene: 8. This CDR3 reads CASSLGGGQSYGYTF. The CDR3, as DNA: TGTGCCAGCAGTTTAGGAGGGGGACAGTCTTATGGCTACACCTTC.

In this sample, this clone turned up a few times. The CDR3 DNA reads as TGCGCCAGCAGCCAAGGTCTAGCGGGGAGAGGTACGCAGTATTTT. Translating gives CASSQGLAGRGTQYF. The chain links TRBV4-1 to TRBJ2-3; TRBD2 agrees at 9 bases. The CDR3 runs 15 residues. Germline lookup yields CDR1 MGHRA and CDR2 YSYEKL. V gave up 1 base and J gave up 8 bases; unmatched junction bases: 7.

The chain has TRBV6-5 and TRBJ2-7, with a possible D match to TRBD1 (5 bases). The CDR3 totals 13 residues. CDR1 is MNHEY, CDR2 SVGAGI, per germline. Trimming removed 5 bases at V and 7 bases at J, with 15 bases between. This CDR3 reads CASSQGLEGEQYF. CDR3 nucleotides: TGTGCCAGCAGTCAGGGTCTGGAAGGAGAGCAGTACTTC.

There are a few counts of this clone. This chain connects TRBV19 to TRBJ1-5; D might be TRBD1 (6 bases). V was clipped by 10 bases and J by 1 base, with 14 bases between them. The CDR3 is made up of 14 amino acids. Germline values: CDR1 LNHDA, CDR2 SQIVND (reference sequence). The CDR3 DNA reads TGTGCCACCAGCGGGACATTGAGCAATCAGCCCCAGCATTTT. Its protein is CATSGTLSNQPQHF.

CDR3 DNA sequence: TGTGCCAGCAGTTTATACACAGGTCATGGCTACACCTTC. Amino acids: CASSLYTGHGYTF. The V call is TRBV27, the J call TRBJ1-2, with D possibly being TRBD1 (5 bases). CDR3 length equals 13 residues. The V gene's germline CDR1 is MNHEY and CDR2 SMNVEV (reference sequence). V lost 1 base, J lost 6 bases, and 9 bases lay in between.

The J gene is TRBJ2-7, the V gene TRBV5-1; a weak D match, TRBD2 (5 bases). Germline assignment: CDR1 SGHRS and CDR2 YFSETQ. The CDR3 length is 16 residues. Trimming took off 1 base at V and 5 bases at J, with 19 bases between the two ends. Here the CDR3 DNA reads TGCGCCAGCAGCTTGATGGAGGCCCGGATGAATAACGAGCAGTACTTC. Encoded protein: CASSLMEARMNNEQYF.

This clone appeared a few times. The chain couples TRBV10-3 to TRBJ1-2; tentative D call: TRBD1 (5 bases). V lost 4 bases to trimming and J lost 6 bases, with 9 bases between them. CDR1 ENHRY and CDR2 SYGVKD come from the germline V gene. This CDR3 contains 12 residues. The CDR3: CAISGGTHGYTF. CDR3 nucleotide sequence: TGTGCCATCAGTGGGGGCACGCATGGCTACACCTTC.

The chain joins TRBV6-5 to TRBJ2-7; D possibly corresponds to TRBD1 (7 bases). V lost 2 bases and J 2 bases, leaving 13 bases between the germline ends. Germline V CDR1 and CDR2: MNHEY, SVGAGI. This CDR3 has 15 residues. CDR3 region: CASSYGGTEAYEQYF. The CDR3 DNA reads as TGTGCCAGCAGTTACGGAGGGACAGAAGCCTACGAGCAGTACTTC.

This rearrangement joins TRBV6-5 to TRBJ1-3; D is unresolved. CDR3 length: 13 residues. Germline V CDR1 and CDR2: MNHEY, SVGAGI. V lost 2 bases to trimming and J lost 4 bases, with 6 bases between them. CDR3 residues: CASSYKPGNTIYF. The CDR3 DNA follows: TGTGCCAGCAGTTACAAGCCAGGAAACACCATATATTTT.

This sequence joins TRBV6-2 or TRBV6-3 and TRBJ1-2; the D is unclear. Trimming pared 4 bases from V and 2 bases from J, leaving 17 bases between. The germline V gene encodes CDR1 MNHEY and CDR2 SVGEGT. The CDR3 sequence is 16 residues long. The CDR3 DNA follows: TGTGCCAGCAGTTCCAGGAGGCAGGTTGTAAACTATGGCTACACCTTC. It codes for CASSSRRQVVNYGYTF.

The CDR3, as DNA: TGTGCCAGTAGTATGTGGAGTGGCTACACCTTC. Amino acids: CASSMWSGYTF. The rearrangement links TRBV19 to TRBJ1-2, with no clear D. This CDR3 spans 11 amino acids. The ends were cut back, 3 bases at V and 7 bases at J, with 6 bases in the middle. The germline CDR1 and CDR2 sequences are LNHDA and SQIVND (reference sequence).

The chain joins TRBV9 to TRBJ2-7; the match to TRBD2 covers 9 bases. Per germline, CDR1 SGDLS and CDR2 YYNGEE. The CDR3 consists of 19 residues. The V and J ends lost 0 bases and 3 bases, in that order; junction bases with no gene match: 16. The CDR3 loop reads CASSVGPLTTSGAFYEQYF. In nucleotides, the CDR3 is TGTGCCAGCAGCGTAGGCCCCTTAACGACTAGCGGAGCTTTCTACGAGCAGTACTTC. The full variable domain, with the rest looked up from reference TRBV9 and TRBJ2-7, is DSGVTQTPKHLITATGQRVTLRCSPRSGDLSVYWYQQSLDQGLQFLIQYYNGEERAKGNILERFSAQQFPDLHSELNLSSLELGDSALYFCASSVGPLTTSGAFYEQYFGPGTRLTVT.

In its sample, this clone was seen once. This sequence joins TRBV29-1 and TRBJ2-7; tentatively, D is TRBD2 (6 bases). Trimming removed 7 bases from V and 0 bases from J, with 10 bases in between. The CDR3 runs 12 residues. Looked up from germline, CDR1 is SQVTM and CDR2 is ANQGSEA. The CDR3 nucleotides are TGCAGCGCGGGGGAGAGCTCCTACGAGCAGTACTTC. It yields the protein CSAGESSYEQYF.

This clone was observed a few times. The sample has other DNA sequences that encode this CDR3 too. The J gene is TRBJ2-5, the V gene TRBV5-1; the match to TRBD2 covers 7 bases. The germline gives CDR1 SGHRS, CDR2 YFSETQ. V was clipped by 0 bases and J by 1 base; unmatched bases: 3. This CDR3 region has 15 residues. The CDR3 loop is CASSLAPSGQETQYF. The CDR3 nucleotides read TGCGCCAGCAGCTTGGCCCCTAGCGGCCAAGAGACCCAGTACTTC.

This chain joins TRBV5-6 and TRBJ2-3; 8 bases are shared with TRBD1. Trimming removed 0 bases from V and 4 bases from J; junction bases left unmatched: 7. The CDR3 runs 16 residues. Per the germline V gene, CDR1 is SGHDT and CDR2 is YYEEEE. DNA for the CDR3: TGTGCCAGCAGCTTGGTCAGGGGGCGTCTTCCAGATACGCAGTATTTT. It encodes CASSLVRGRLPDTQYF.

This sequence joins TRBV6-2 or TRBV6-3 and TRBJ1-2, with D tentatively TRBD1 (5 bases). Trimming cost V 2 bases and J 3 bases, with 7 bases left between them. The CDR3 contains 13 residues. CDR1 and CDR2 (germline): MNHEY, SVGEGT. CDR3 DNA: TGTGCCAGCAGTTACGGGGGGGACTATGGCTACACCTTC. Its protein product is CASSYGGDYGYTF.

The chain couples TRBV5-4 to TRBJ2-5, with 10 bases identical to TRBD1. The CDR3 has 15 residues. CDR1 and CDR2 from the germline V gene are SGHNT and YYREEE (reference sequence). J lost 4 bases, V lost 5 bases, and 8 bases had no gene match. CDR3 residues: CASSSTGQGIETQYF. The CDR3 nucleotides are TGTGCCAGCAGTTCAACGGGACAGGGGATAGAGACCCAGTACTTC.

This clone turned up a few times. The chain joins TRBV6-5 to TRBJ1-4; 8 bases line up with TRBD1. Germline V gene sequence: CDR1 MNHEY, CDR2 SVGAGI. The CDR3 spans 14 residues. J lost 7 bases, V lost 4 bases, and 5 bases had no gene match. CDR3 residues: CASSWTGKFEKLFF. The CDR3 coding sequence is TGTGCCAGCAGTTGGACAGGGAAATTTGAAAAACTGTTTTTT.

Note on this clone: At one of its ends the junction is not consistent with the germline gene, which may arise from a read error. The J gene is TRBJ2-3, the V gene TRBV7-2; 8 positions match TRBD1. In germline, CDR1 is SGHTA, CDR2 FQGNSA. This CDR3 contains 15 residues. The CDR3 nucleotides are TGTGTCAGCAGCGCGGACAGGGTTAGCACAGATACGCAGTATTTT. This gives the protein CVSSADRVSTDTQYF.

This chain connects TRBV6-1 to TRBJ1-5; D unresolved. Germline-derived CDR1 and CDR2 are MNHNS and SASEGT. V gave up 1 base and J gave up 6 bases, with 10 bases separating them. The CDR3 length is 14 residues. This CDR3 reads CASSEGGGPQPQHF. The CDR3 bases are TGTGCCAGCAGTGAAGGGGGAGGCCCTCAGCCCCAGCATTTT.

This chain links TRBV19 with TRBJ1-5; D perhaps matches TRBD1 (6 bases). Germline CDR1 reads LNHDA; CDR2 reads SQIVND (reference sequence). The ends were cut back, 7 bases at V and 3 bases at J, with 22 bases in the middle. CDR3 length: 17 amino acids. For the CDR3, the DNA is TGTGCCAGTACCAGCATAGATCTCCGGGACACCAATCAGCCCCAGCATTTT. Amino acids: CASTSIDLRDTNQPQHF.

The rearrangement uses TRBV5-5 and TRBJ1-4, with 10 bases lining up with TRBD1. Germline loops: CDR1 SGHKS, CDR2 YYEKEE (reference sequence). The CDR3 has 16 amino acids. V shed 4 bases and J 5 bases; nucleotides not matched to a gene: 8. CDR3 coding DNA: TGTGCCAGCAGCCCCGGGACAGGGGCGGTCAATGAAAAACTGTTTTTT. This gives the protein CASSPGTGAVNEKLFF.

The CDR3: CATSISGRPNNEQFF. The CDR3 DNA reads as TGTGCCACCAGCATTAGCGGGAGGCCTAACAATGAGCAGTTCTTC. The rearrangement joins TRBV15 to TRBJ2-1; 10 bases align to TRBD2. After removal of 4 bases from V and 5 bases from J, the junction contained 5 bases not matched to a gene. Per the germline V gene, CDR1 is LNHNV and CDR2 is YYDKDF (reference sequence). The CDR3 contains 15 residues.

CDR3 sequence (DNA): TGTGCCACCGACTCCAGATATGGCTACACCTTC. Translation: CATDSRYGYTF. This sequence joins TRBV6-5 and TRBJ1-2; D not resolved. The CDR3 is 11 residues long. Trimming took 10 bases from V and 5 from J, leaving 11 bases between them. Germline CDR1 MNHEY, CDR2 SVGAGI.